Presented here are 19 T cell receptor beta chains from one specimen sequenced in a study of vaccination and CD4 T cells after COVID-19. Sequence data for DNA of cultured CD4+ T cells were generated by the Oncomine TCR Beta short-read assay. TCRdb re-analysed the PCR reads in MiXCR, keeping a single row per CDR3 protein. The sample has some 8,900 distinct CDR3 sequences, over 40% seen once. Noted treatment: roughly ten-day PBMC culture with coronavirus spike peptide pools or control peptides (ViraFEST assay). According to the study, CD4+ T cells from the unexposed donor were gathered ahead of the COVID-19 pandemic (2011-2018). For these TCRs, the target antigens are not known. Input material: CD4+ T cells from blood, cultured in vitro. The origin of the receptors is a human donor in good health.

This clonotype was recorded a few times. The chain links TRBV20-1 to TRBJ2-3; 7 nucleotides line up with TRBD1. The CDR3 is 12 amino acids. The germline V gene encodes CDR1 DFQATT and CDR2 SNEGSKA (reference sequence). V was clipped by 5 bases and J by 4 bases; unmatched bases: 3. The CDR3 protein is CSALGQADTQYF. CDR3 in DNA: TGCAGTGCTCTCGGACAGGCAGATACGCAGTATTTT.

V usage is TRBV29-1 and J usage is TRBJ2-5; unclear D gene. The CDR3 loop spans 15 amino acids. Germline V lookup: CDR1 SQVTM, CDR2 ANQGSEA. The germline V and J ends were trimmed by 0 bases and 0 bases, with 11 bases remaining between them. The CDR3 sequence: CSVEDSLLYQETQYF. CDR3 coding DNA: TGCAGCGTTGAAGACAGCCTGTTGTACCAAGAGACCCAGTACTTC.

The CDR3 loop reads CASSPSRLGQNLNTEAFF. The CDR3 nucleotides are TGTGCCAGCAGCCCTTCCAGACTCGGGCAAAACCTGAACACTGAAGCTTTCTTT. The chain combines TRBV7-2 with TRBJ1-1; no reliable D call. The V end lost 5 bases, the J end lost 0 bases, and 22 bases lay between the germline ends. Germline V gene sequence: CDR1 SGHTA, CDR2 FQGNSA. This CDR3 contains 18 residues.

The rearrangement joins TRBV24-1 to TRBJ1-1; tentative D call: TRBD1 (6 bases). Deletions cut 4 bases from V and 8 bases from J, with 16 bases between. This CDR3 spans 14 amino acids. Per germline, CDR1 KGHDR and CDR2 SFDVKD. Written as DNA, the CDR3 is TGTGCCACCAGTGAGGGGGCGTATGGTGGCGAAGCTTTCTTT. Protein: CATSEGAYGGEAFF.

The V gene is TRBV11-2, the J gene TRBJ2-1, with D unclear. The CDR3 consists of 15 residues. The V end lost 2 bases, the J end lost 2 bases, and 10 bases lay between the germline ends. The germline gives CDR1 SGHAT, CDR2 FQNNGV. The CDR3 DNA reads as TGTGCCAGCAGCTTAAATAGCTACGCCTACAATGAGCAGTTCTTC. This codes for CASSLNSYAYNEQFF.

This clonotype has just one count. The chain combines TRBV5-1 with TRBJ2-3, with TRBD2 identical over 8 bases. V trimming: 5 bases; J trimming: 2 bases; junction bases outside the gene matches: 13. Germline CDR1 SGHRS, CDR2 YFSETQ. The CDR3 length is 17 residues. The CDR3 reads CASSPGELAVPTDTQYF. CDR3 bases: TGCGCCAGCAGTCCAGGGGAACTAGCGGTACCCACAGATACGCAGTATTTT.

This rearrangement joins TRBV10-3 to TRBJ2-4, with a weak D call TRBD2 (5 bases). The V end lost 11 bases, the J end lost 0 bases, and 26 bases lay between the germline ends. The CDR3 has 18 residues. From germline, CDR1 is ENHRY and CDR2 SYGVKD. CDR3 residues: CAVSRIWANGVAKNIQYF. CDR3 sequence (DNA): TGTGCCGTCTCGAGAATATGGGCTAACGGGGTAGCCAAAAACATTCAGTACTTC.

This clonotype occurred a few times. The CDR3 loop reads CASLGTSGTGELFF. DNA for the CDR3: TGTGCCAGCCTCGGGACTAGCGGGACTGGGGAGCTGTTTTTT. The rearrangement joins TRBV7-2 to TRBJ2-2; TRBD2 matches at 13 bases. CDR1 SGHTA and CDR2 FQGNSA come from the germline V gene. The CDR3 runs to 14 residues. V shed 8 bases and J 8 bases; nucleotides not matched to a gene: 5.

The CDR3 region is CASSLGADGEQYF. CDR3 DNA: TGCGCCAGCAGCTTGGGGGCAGACGGCGAGCAGTACTTC. The V gene is TRBV5-1, the J gene TRBJ2-7, with unresolved D. The germline gives CDR1 SGHRS, CDR2 YFSETQ. CDR3 length: 13 residues. The V and J ends lost 0 bases and 6 bases respectively, with 10 bases between them.

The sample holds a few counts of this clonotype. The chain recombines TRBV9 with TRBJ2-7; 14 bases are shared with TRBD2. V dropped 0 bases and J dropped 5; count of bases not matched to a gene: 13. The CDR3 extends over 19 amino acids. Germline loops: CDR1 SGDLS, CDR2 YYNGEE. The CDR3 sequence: CASSVVPSSGTSGSHEQYF. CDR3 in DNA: TGTGCCAGCAGCGTAGTCCCGAGTTCCGGGACTAGCGGGAGCCACGAGCAGTACTTC.

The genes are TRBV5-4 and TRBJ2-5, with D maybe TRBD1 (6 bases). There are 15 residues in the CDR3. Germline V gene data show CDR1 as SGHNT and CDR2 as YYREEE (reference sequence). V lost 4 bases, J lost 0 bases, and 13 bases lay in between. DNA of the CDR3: TGTGCCAGCAGCACCCAACAGGGCTACCAAGAGACCCAGTACTTC. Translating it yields CASSTQQGYQETQYF. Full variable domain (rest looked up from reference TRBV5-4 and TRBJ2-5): ETGVTQSPTHLIKTRGQQVTLRCSSQSGHNTVSWYQQALGQGPQFIFQYYREEENGRGNFPPRFSGLQFPNYSSELNVNALELDDSALYLCASSTQQGYQETQYFGPGTRLLVL.

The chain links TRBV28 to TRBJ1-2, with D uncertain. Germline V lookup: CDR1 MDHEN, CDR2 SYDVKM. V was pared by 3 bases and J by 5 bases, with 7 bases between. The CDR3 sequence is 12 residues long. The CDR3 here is CASSFQIYGYTF. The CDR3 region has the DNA TGTGCCAGCAGTTTCCAGATTTATGGCTACACCTTC.

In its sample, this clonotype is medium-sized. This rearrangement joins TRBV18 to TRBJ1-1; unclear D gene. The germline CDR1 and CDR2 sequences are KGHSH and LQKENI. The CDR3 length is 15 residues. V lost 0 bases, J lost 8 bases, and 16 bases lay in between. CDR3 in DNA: TGTGCCAGCTCACCACCACGGACCGTATCCCCCGAAGCTTTCTTT. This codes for CASSPPRTVSPEAFF.

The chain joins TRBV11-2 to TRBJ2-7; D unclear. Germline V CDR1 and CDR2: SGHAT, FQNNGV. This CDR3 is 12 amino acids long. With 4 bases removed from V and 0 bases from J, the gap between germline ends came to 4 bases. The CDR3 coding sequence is TGTGCCAGCAGCTACATCTCCTACGAGCAGTACTTC. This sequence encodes CASSYISYEQYF.

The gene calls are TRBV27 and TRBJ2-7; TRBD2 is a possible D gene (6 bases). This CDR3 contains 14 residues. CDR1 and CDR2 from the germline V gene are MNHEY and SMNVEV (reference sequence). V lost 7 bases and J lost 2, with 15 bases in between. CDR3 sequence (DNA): TGTGCCAGCATGGCGGGCAGGACTACCTACGAGCAGTACTTC. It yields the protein CASMAGRTTYEQYF.

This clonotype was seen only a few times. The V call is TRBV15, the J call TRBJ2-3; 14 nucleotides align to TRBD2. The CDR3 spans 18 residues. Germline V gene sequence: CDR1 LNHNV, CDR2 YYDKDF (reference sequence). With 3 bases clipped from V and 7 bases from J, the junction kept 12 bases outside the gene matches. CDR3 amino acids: CATSSPIPGTSGGHTQYF. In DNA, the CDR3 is TGTGCCACCAGCAGTCCCATCCCCGGGACTAGCGGGGGACATACGCAGTATTTT.

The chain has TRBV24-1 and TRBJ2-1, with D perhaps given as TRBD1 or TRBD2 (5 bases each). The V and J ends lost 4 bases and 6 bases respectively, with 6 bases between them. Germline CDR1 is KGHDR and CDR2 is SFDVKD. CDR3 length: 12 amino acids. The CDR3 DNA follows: TGTGCCACCAGTGAGGGGGTCAATGAGCAGTTCTTC. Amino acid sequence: CATSEGVNEQFF.

The CDR3 loop reads CASSLRDPGTDTQYF. CDR3 nucleotides: TGTGCCAGCAGTCTCCGGGACCCAGGCACAGATACGCAGTATTTT. V gene TRBV6-1 combines with J gene TRBJ2-3; D tentatively fits TRBD1 or TRBD2 (5 bases each). Trimming removed 5 bases at V and 1 base at J, with 13 bases between. This CDR3 has 15 residues. Germline CDR1 is MNHNS and CDR2 is SASEGT.

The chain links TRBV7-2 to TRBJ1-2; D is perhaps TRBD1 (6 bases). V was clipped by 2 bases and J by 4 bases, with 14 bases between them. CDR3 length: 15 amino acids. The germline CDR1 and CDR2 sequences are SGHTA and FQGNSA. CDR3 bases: TGTGCCAGCAGCTTAAAGGTGGGGGGGGCCTATGGCTACACCTTC. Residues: CASSLKVGGAYGYTF. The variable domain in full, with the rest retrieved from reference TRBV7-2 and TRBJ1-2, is GAGVSQSPSNKVTEKGKDVELRCDPISGHTALYWYRQSLGQGLEFLIYFQGNSAPDKSGLPSDRFSAERTGGSVSTLTIQRTQQEDSAVYLCASSLKVGGAYGYTFGSGTRLTVV.